This record concerns one T cell receptor beta chain sequence. These data come from a study of Ad26.COV2.S vaccination and SARS-CoV-2 variants. This CDR3 comprises 15 residues. Germline CDR1 and CDR2: LNHNV and YYDKDF (reference sequence). Trimming stripped 0 bases from V and 8 bases from J, with 14 bases between. TCRdb keeps only in-frame clones here, not all; method: immunoSEQ multiplex PCR. The table shows about 680,000 clones, with approximately 88% occurring only once. As to treatment: roughly 19 received Ad26.COV2.S at low or high dose, single or two shots; five or six received placebo; per-sample allocation not given. Sampling took place 63 days after the first vaccine or placebo injection.

Sequenced material: peripheral blood, taken in a trial of Ad26.COV2.S vaccine versus placebo. This receptor was identified in a person between 18 and 59 years old who received the Ad26.COV2.S COVID-19 vaccine or a placebo. The chain employs TRBV15 and TRBJ2-1; D not resolved. CDR3 sequence reads: CATSRDLRRLDEQFF. The CDR3 coding sequence is TGTGCCACCAGCAGAGATCTCCGTAGGCTCGATGAGCAGTTCTTC.